These 13 T cell receptor beta chains were all obtained from the same sample, sequenced in a study of blood T cells in healthy people across ages (dated by TCRdb to about 2015). Receptors were amplified or captured by 5' RACE. Sequenced using an Illumina HiSeq 2500. A second PCR of roughly 7 to 11 cycles was performed with a sample-barcoded 5' primer and a J-beta primer mix. TCRdb took the public reads, trimmed them with fastp at Q25, ran MiXCR for clone calling and kept in-frame beta chains. Each CDR3 protein gets just one entry, which takes the most common genes and DNA from the rows behind it. The sample has 700,000 to 850,000 distinct CDR3 sequences on record, about 36% of them singletons. Together, the top ten hold roughly 13% of the sample. The sequencing input was blood. The receptors were gathered from a man aged 18 to 29 in good health.

In this sample, this clonotype turned up a few times. The V and J genes are TRBV4-1 and TRBJ2-6; TRBD2 agrees at 8 bases. The junction had 7 bases not matched to a gene; V was cut back by 3 bases and J by 0 bases. CDR1 is MGHRA, CDR2 YSYEKL, per germline. The CDR3 totals 18 residues. The CDR3 region is CASSQGLAGDSGANVLTF. The CDR3 DNA reads TGCGCCAGCAGCCAGGGTCTAGCGGGCGACTCTGGGGCCAACGTCCTGACTTTC.

The chain carries TRBV29-1 and TRBJ2-7, with D possibly matching TRBD1 (6 bases). V shed 4 bases and J shed 11 bases, with 12 bases lying between them. The CDR3 runs to 10 residues. Germline V CDR1 and CDR2: SQVTM, ANQGSEA. CDR3 DNA: TGCAGCGTTGGCACAGGGTTGGAGTACTTC. Amino acids: CSVGTGLEYF.

To note about this clonotype: Just one base apart from a much larger clone, this may be a read error. This chain joins TRBV12-3 or TRBV12-4 and TRBJ1-1, with a possible D match to TRBD1 (5 bases). The CDR3 length is 15 residues. The CDR3 DNA reads as TGTGCCAACACCCCCAGGGTATCTATGAACGCTGAAGCTTTCTTT. It is translated as CANTPRVSMNAEAFF.

This clonotype was seen a handful of times. The gene calls are TRBV7-9 and TRBJ1-2; D remains unclear. Germline-derived CDR1 and CDR2 are SEHNR and FQNEAQ (reference sequence). Trimming stripped 7 bases from V and 4 bases from J, with 13 bases between. The CDR3 sequence is 13 residues long. CDR3 in amino acids: CASTFGQAYGYTF. The CDR3 DNA reads TGTGCCAGCACCTTCGGGCAGGCCTATGGCTACACCTTC.

The gene calls are TRBV7-2 and TRBJ2-1, with 8 bases that match TRBD2. This CDR3 contains 16 residues. V was clipped by 1 base and J by 3 bases; unmatched bases: 5. The germline CDR1 and CDR2 sequences are SGHTA and FQGNSA. CDR3 residues: CASSLVGGGLYNEQFF. The CDR3 bases are TGTGCCAGCAGCTTAGTTGGCGGGGGGCTCTACAATGAGCAGTTCTTC.

This chain links TRBV24-1 with TRBJ2-1; a possible D gene is TRBD1 (5 bases). The CDR3 sequence is 12 residues long. The germline V and J ends were trimmed by 4 bases and 7 bases, with 7 bases remaining between them. From germline, CDR1 is KGHDR and CDR2 SFDVKD. The CDR3 region has the DNA TGTGCCACCAGTGAGGCAGGGAATGAGCAGTTCTTC. It translates to CATSEAGNEQFF.

The gene calls are TRBV20-1 and TRBJ1-6, with D unclear. The CDR3 is made up of 14 amino acids. With 7 bases removed from V and 0 bases from J, the gap between germline ends came to 10 bases. From germline, CDR1 is DFQATT and CDR2 SNEGSKA (reference sequence). The CDR3 DNA reads TGCAGTGAACGAGGGAGCTCCTATAATTCACCCCTCCACTTT. It is translated as CSERGSSYNSPLHF.

This clonotype was detected a few times. The chain links TRBV12-3 or TRBV12-4 to TRBJ1-4, with D possibly being TRBD1 (6 bases). V lost 5 bases and J 3 bases, leaving 10 bases between the germline ends. The CDR3 contains 14 residues. The CDR3 DNA sequence: TGTGCCAGCAGTCCAGGGGAGGCTAATGAAAAACTGTTTTTT. Protein sequence: CASSPGEANEKLFF.

In its sample, this clonotype was seen a few times. The junction shows a germline mismatch at one end, possibly a read error. CDR3 protein: CASGLRGREGETQYF. The CDR3 nucleotides are TGTGCCAGCGGCTTAAGGGGGCGGGAAGGAGAGACCCAGTACTTC. The V and J genes are TRBV7-2 and TRBJ2-5; maybe TRBD1 (7 bases). CDR1 SGHTA and CDR2 FQGNSA come from the germline V gene. The CDR3 is 15 amino acids.

This clonotype was detected a few times. The chain couples TRBV20-1 to TRBJ2-3; D is ambiguous. This CDR3 region has 14 residues. V lost 5 bases, J lost 4 bases, and 16 bases lay in between. Germline CDR1 reads DFQATT; CDR2 reads SNEGSKA (reference sequence). CDR3 in DNA: TGCAGTGCTTTTCGACTCGCTCCCGCAGATACGCAGTATTTT. The encoded protein is CSAFRLAPADTQYF.

This clonotype was found a few times. This sequence joins TRBV20-1 and TRBJ2-1; D remains unclear. The CDR3 extends over 11 amino acids. From germline, CDR1 is DFQATT and CDR2 SNEGSKA (reference sequence). V was clipped by 1 base and J by 5 bases, with 3 bases between them. The CDR3 spells CSARGDNEQFF. The DNA of the CDR3 is TGCAGTGCTAGAGGGGACAATGAGCAGTTCTTC.

This clonotype was seen a handful of times. V and J are TRBV7-2 and TRBJ1-6, with 8 nucleotides matching TRBD1. V shed 5 bases, J shed 8 bases, and the junction held 11 bases outside the gene matches. Germline assignment: CDR1 SGHTA and CDR2 FQGNSA. The CDR3 runs to 16 residues. The CDR3 loop is CASSPGGQVRYSPLHF. CDR3 sequence (DNA): TGTGCCAGCAGCCCCGGGGGACAGGTTCGTTATTCACCCCTCCACTTT.

This clonotype was seen only a few times. The chain is built from TRBV14 and TRBJ1-2, with D hard to call. Trimming stripped 1 base from V and 8 bases from J, with 17 bases between. Germline V gene sequence: CDR1 SGHDN, CDR2 FVKESK. The CDR3 length is 15 residues. CDR3 bases: TGTGCCAGCAGCCAAGCCGGGTCCCCAGTGCGGGGCTACACCTTC. Protein: CASSQAGSPVRGYTF.